What follows describes a single TCR beta chain. The antigen remains undetermined. This record comes from a study of Ad26.COV2.S vaccination and SARS-CoV-2 variants. Study-wide results and limits: It is possible that the TCR breadth and depth analyses underestimated the total T cell responses. The breadth of spike-specific CD8+ and CD4+ T cell responses after vaccination was reportedly substantial. Participants in the vaccine arm had higher spike-specific TCR breadth; placebo recipients had lower. It was found that vaccine and placebo recipients had similar non-spike TCR breadth.

The CDR3 length is 14 residues. The germline gives CDR1 MNHEY, CDR2 SVGAGI. Trimming removed 7 bases at V and 0 bases at J, with 13 bases between. Measured with immunoSEQ multiplex PCR; TCRdb has only the in-frame clones, and not every one. Of around 170,000 clones in the sample, 87% were seen once. The material was peripheral blood, obtained after recovery from COVID-19. This receptor was taken from a human donor who had recovered from COVID-19. This chain links TRBV6-5 with TRBJ2-7; D may be TRBD1 (5 bases). The CDR3 region is CASTPIGVSYEQYF. The CDR3 bases are TGTGCCAGCACCCCCATAGGGGTCTCCTACGAGCAGTACTTC.